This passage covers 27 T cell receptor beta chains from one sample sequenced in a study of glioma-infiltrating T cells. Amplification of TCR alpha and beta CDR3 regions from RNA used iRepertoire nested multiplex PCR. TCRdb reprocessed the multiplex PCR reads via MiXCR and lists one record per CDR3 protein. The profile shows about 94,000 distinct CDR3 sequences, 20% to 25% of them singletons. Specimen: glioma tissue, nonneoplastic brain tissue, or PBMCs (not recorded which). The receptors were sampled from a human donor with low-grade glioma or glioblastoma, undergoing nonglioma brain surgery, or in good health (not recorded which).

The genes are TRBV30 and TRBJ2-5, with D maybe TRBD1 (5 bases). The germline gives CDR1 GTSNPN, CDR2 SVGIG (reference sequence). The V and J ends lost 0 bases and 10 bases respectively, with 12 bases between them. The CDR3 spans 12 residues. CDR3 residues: CAWSVQVWGQYF. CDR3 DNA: TGTGCCTGGAGTGTACAGGTTTGGGGCCAGTACTTC.

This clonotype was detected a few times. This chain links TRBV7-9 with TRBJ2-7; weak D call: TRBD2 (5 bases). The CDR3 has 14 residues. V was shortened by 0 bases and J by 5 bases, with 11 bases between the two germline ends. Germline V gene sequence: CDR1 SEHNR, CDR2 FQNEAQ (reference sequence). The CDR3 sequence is CASSLAWGADEQYF. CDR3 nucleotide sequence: TGTGCCAGCAGCTTAGCGTGGGGAGCCGACGAGCAGTACTTC. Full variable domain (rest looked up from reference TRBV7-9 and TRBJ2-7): DTGVSQNPRHKITKRGQNVTFRCDPISEHNRLYWYRQTLGQGPEFLTYFQNEAQLEKSRLLSDRFSAERPKGSFSTLEIQRTEQGDSAMYLCASSLAWGADEQYFGPGTRLTVT.

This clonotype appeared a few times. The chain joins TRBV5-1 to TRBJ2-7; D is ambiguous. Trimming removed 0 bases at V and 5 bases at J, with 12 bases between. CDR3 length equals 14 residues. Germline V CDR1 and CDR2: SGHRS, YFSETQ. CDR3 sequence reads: CASSLGARRDEQYF. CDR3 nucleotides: TGCGCCAGCAGCTTGGGGGCCCGCCGGGACGAGCAGTACTTC.

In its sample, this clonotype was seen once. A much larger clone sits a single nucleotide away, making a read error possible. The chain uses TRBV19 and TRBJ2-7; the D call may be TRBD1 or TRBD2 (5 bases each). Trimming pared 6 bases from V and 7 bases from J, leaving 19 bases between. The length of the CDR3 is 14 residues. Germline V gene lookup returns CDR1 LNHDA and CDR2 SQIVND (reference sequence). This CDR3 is CASSRLEGYNEQYF. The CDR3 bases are TGTGCCAGTAGCCGACTCGAGGGGTACAATGAGCAGTACTTC.

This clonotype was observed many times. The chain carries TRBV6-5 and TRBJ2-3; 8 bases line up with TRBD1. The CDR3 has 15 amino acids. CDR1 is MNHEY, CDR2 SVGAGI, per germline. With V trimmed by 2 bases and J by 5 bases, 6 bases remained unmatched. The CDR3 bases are TGTGCCAGCAGTTACGGCAGGGGGCAAATAGATACGCAGTATTTT. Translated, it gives CASSYGRGQIDTQYF.

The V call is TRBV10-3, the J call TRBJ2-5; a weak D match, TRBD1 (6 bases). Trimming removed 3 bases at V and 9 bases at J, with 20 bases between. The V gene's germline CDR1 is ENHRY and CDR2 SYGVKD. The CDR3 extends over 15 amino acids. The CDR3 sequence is CAISDLPAERTAQYF. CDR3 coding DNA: TGTGCCATCAGTGACCTGCCCGCAGAGAGGACAGCCCAGTACTTC.

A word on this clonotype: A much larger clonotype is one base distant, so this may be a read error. CDR3 amino acids: CASSPYRQGVDEQFF. In DNA form, the CDR3 reads TGTGCCAGCAGCCCTTACAGACAGGGGGTGGATGAGCAGTTCTTC. The chain couples TRBV4-1 to TRBJ2-1, with TRBD1 matching over 9 bases. This CDR3 is built from 15 residues. The V gene's germline CDR1 is MGHRA and CDR2 YSYEKL.

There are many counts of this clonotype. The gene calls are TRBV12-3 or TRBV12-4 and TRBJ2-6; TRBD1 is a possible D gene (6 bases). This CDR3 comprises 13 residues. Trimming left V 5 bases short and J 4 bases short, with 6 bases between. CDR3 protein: CASSGTGANVLTF. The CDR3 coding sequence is TGTGCCAGCAGTGGGACAGGGGCCAACGTCCTGACTTTC.

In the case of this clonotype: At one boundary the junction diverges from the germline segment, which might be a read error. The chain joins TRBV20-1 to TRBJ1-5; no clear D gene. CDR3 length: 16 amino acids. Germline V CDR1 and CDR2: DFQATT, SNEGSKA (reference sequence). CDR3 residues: CSAKETRAGPKKPKHF. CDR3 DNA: TGCAGTGCTAAAGAAACCCGTGCGGGCCCAAAAAAGCCCAAGCATTTT.

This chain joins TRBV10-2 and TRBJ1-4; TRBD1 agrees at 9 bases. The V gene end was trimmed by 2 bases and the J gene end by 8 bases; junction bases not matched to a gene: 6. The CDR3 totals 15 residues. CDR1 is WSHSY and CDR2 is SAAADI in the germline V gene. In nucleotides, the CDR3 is TGCGCCAGCAGTGAGGCGACAGGGGGTAGGGAAAAACTGTTTTTT. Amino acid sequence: CASSEATGGREKLFF.

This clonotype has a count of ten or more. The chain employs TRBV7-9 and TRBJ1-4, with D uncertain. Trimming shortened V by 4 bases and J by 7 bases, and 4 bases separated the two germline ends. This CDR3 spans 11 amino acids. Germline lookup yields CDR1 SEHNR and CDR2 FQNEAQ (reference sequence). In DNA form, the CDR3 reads TGTGCCAGCAGCTCTTCTGAAAAACTGTTTTTT. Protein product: CASSSSEKLFF.

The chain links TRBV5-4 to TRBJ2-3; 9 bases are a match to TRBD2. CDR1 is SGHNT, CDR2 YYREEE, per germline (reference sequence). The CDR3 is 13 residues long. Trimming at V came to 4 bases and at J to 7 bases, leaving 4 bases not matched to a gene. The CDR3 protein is CASSIAGEYTQYF. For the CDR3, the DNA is TGTGCCAGCAGCATAGCGGGGGAGTATACGCAGTATTTT. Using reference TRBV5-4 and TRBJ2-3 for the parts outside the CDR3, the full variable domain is ETGVTQSPTHLIKTRGQQVTLRCSSQSGHNTVSWYQQALGQGPQFIFQYYREEENGRGNFPPRFSGLQFPNYSSELNVNALELDDSALYLCASSIAGEYTQYFGPGTRLTVL.

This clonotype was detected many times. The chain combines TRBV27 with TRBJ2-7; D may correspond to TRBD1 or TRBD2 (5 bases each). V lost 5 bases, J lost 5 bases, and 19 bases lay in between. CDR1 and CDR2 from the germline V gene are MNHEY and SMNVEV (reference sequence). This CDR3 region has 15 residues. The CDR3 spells CASSRLRIGANEQYF. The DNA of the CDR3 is TGTGCCAGCAGTCGCCTGAGAATCGGGGCTAACGAGCAGTACTTC.

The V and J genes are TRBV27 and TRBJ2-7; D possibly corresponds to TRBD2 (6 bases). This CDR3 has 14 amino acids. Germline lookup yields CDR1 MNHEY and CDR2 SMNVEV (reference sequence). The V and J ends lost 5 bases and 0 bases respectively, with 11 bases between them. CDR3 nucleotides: TGTGCCAGCAGTGCCGGGACTCGCTCCTACGAGCAGTACTTC. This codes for CASSAGTRSYEQYF.

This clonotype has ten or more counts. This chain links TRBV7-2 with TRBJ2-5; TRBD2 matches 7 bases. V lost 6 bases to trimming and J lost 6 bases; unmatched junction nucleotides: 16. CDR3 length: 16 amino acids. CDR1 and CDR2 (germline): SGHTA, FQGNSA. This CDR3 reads CASRSSLASGLQTQYF. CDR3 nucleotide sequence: TGTGCCAGCAGAAGTAGCTTGGCTAGCGGACTACAGACCCAGTACTTC. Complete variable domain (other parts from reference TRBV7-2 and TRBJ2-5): GAGVSQSPSNKVTEKGKDVELRCDPISGHTALYWYRQSLGQGLEFLIYFQGNSAPDKSGLPSDRFSAERTGGSVSTLTIQRTQQEDSAVYLCASRSSLASGLQTQYFGPGTRLLVL.

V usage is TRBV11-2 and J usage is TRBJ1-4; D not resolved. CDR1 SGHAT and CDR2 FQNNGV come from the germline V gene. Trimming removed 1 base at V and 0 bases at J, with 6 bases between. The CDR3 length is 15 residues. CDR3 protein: CASSLAPATNEKLFF. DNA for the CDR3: TGTGCCAGCAGCTTAGCCCCGGCAACTAATGAAAAACTGTTTTTT. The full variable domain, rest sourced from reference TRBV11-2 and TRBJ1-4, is EAGVAQSPRYKIIEKRQSVAFWCNPISGHATLYWYQQILGQGPKLLIQFQNNGVVDDSQLPKDRFSAERLKGVDSTLKIQPAKLEDSAVYLCASSLAPATNEKLFFGSGTQLSVL.

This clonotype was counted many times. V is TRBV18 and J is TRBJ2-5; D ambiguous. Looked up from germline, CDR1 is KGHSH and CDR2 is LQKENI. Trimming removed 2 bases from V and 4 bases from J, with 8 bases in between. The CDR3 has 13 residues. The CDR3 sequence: CASSPGLGETQYF. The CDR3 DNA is TGTGCCAGCTCACCAGGTTTGGGAGAGACCCAGTACTTC.

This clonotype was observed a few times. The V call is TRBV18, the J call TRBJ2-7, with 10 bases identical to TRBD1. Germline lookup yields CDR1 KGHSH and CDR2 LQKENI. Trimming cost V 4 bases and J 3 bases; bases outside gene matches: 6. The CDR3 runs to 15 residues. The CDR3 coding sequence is TGTGCCAGCTCACGAGGTGGGACAGGGGACTACGAGCAGTACTTC. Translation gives CASSRGGTGDYEQYF.

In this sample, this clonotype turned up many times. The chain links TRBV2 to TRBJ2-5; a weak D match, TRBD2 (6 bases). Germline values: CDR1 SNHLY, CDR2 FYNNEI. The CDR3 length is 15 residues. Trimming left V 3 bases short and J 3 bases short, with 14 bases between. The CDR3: CASSDVGLLEETQYF. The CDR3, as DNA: TGTGCCAGCAGTGATGTGGGACTCCTGGAAGAGACCCAGTACTTC.

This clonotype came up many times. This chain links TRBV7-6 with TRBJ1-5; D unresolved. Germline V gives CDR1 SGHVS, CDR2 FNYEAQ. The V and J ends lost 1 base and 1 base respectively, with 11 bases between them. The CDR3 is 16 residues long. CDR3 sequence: CASSLEGLGSNQPQHF. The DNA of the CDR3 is TGTGCCAGCAGCTTAGAAGGGTTAGGGAGCAATCAGCCCCAGCATTTT.

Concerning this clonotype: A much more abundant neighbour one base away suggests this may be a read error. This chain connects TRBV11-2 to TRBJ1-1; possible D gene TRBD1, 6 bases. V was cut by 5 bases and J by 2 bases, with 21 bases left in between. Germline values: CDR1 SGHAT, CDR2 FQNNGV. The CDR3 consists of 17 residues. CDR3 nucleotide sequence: TGTGCCAGCAGCCAGAGGGCGACAGGAGGACCCAACACTGAAGCTTTCTTT. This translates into CASSQRATGGPNTEAFF.

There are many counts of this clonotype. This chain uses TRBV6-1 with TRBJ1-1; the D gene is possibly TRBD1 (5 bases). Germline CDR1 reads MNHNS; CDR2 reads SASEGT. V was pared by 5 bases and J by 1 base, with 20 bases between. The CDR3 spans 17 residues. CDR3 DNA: TGTGCCAGCAGTATGCTGAATCCCGGGACTGCGAACACTGAAGCTTTCTTT. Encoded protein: CASSMLNPGTANTEAFF.

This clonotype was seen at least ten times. DNA of the CDR3: TGCAGTGCCAGACAGGGTGTAACTGAAGCTTTCTTT. Amino acid sequence: CSARQGVTEAFF. This sequence joins TRBV20-1 and TRBJ1-1, with 7 bases fitting TRBD1. The V gene's germline CDR1 is DFQATT and CDR2 SNEGSKA (reference sequence). CDR3 length: 12 residues. Trimming removed 6 bases from V and 5 bases from J; junction bases left unmatched: 6.

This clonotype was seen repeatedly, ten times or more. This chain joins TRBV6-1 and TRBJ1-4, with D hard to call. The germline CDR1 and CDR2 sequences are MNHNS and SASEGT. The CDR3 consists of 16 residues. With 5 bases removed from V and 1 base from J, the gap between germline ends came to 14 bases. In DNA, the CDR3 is TGTGCCAGCAGTCCAAGAGGGAGGCTAACTAATGAAAAACTGTTTTTT. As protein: CASSPRGRLTNEKLFF.

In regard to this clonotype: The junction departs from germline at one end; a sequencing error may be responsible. DNA for the CDR3: TGTGCCACCAGTGATTTGCCTCGGACAGACTCGAGGGGCTACGCCTTC. It specifies CATSDLPRTDSRGYAF. The rearrangement links TRBV24-1 to TRBJ1-2; TRBD1 is a possible D gene (6 bases). This CDR3 is 16 amino acids long. Germline V gene lookup returns CDR1 KGHDR and CDR2 SFDVKD.

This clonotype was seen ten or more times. In DNA form, the CDR3 reads TGTGCCAGCAGTGATGCCCAAGTGCGGGGGGGTTATGAGCAGTTCTTC. Protein product: CASSDAQVRGGYEQFF. The chain couples TRBV6-1 to TRBJ2-1, with TRBD2 identical over 9 bases. V dropped 3 bases and J dropped 8; count of bases not matched to a gene: 11. The V gene's germline CDR1 is MNHNS and CDR2 SASEGT. CDR3 size: 16 residues.

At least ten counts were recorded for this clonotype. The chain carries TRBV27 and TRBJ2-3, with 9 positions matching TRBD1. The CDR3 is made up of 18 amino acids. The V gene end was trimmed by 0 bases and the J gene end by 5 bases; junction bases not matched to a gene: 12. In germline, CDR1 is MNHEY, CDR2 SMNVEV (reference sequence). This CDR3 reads CASSLSLGYRGRRDTQYF. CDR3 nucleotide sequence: TGTGCCAGCAGTTTATCCCTGGGGTACAGGGGGCGCAGAGATACGCAGTATTTT.